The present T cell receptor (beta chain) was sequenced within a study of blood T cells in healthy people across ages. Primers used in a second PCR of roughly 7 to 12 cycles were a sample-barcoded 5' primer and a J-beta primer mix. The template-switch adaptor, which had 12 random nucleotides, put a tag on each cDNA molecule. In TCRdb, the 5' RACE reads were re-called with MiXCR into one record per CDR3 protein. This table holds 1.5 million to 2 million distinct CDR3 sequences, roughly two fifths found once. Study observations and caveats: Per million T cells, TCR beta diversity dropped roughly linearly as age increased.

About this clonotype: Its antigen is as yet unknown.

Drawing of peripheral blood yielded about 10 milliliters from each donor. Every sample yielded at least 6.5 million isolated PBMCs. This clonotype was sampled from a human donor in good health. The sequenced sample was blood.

Here the CDR3 reads CASIRGRQYGDHEQFF. The CDR3 DNA is TGTGCCAGCATCCGAGGACGGCAGTATGGGGATCATGAGCAGTTCTTC. The chain uses TRBV7-9 and TRBJ2-1; D is ambiguous. Germline assignment: CDR1 SEHNR and CDR2 FQNEAQ (reference sequence). V lost 7 bases, J lost 8 bases, and 24 bases lay in between. The CDR3 totals 16 residues. Using reference TRBV7-9 and TRBJ2-1 for the parts outside the CDR3, the full variable domain is DTGVSQNPRHKITKRGQNVTFRCDPISEHNRLYWYRQTLGQGPEFLTYFQNEAQLEKSRLLSDRFSAERPKGSFSTLEIQRTEQGDSAMYLCASIRGRQYGDHEQFFGPGTRLTVL.